Below are 5 T cell receptor beta chains sequenced from a single sample in a study of T cell responses to AZD1222 COVID-19 vaccine. Generated by immunoSEQ multiplex PCR, the TCRdb table keeps only in-frame clones and is missing some. The table lists roughly 150,000 clones, 93% of them singletons. This material consisted of peripheral blood, taken on day 0 of AZD1222 vaccination. These receptors originate from an adult in good health.

V gene TRBV11-2 combines with J gene TRBJ2-1, with TRBD1 identical over 8 bases. Germline CDR1 SGHAT, CDR2 FQNNGV. This CDR3 contains 14 residues. Trimming removed 1 base from V and 8 bases from J; junction bases left unmatched: 4. DNA for the CDR3: TGTGCCAGCAGCTTAGGGCCAGGGGGCGATGAGCAGTTCTTC. Translated, it gives CASSLGPGGDEQFF.

The genes are TRBV7-9 and TRBJ2-1; D possibly uses TRBD1 or TRBD2 (6 bases each). Germline CDR1 reads SEHNR; CDR2 reads FQNEAQ (reference sequence). The V and J ends lost 5 bases and 9 bases respectively, with 11 bases between them. This CDR3 has 12 amino acids. The CDR3 spells CASSNGGGEQFF. As DNA, the CDR3 is TGTGCCAGCAGCAACGGAGGGGGTGAGCAGTTCTTC.

The V and J genes are TRBV5-1 and TRBJ1-3, with D unresolved. The CDR3 covers 17 residues. Germline CDR1 and CDR2: SGHRS and YFSETQ. Deletions cut 0 bases from V and 2 bases from J, with 15 bases between. In DNA form, the CDR3 reads TGCGCCAGCAGCTTGGATCCGGCCGGCGGAACTGGAAACACCATATATTTT. Translating it yields CASSLDPAGGTGNTIYF.

CDR3: CASSQGDTGRTEAFF. In nucleotides, the CDR3 is TGCGCCAGCAGCCAAGGGGACACGGGGAGGACTGAAGCTTTCTTT. The V and J genes are TRBV4-1 and TRBJ1-1; tentative D call: TRBD1 (6 bases). The CDR3 totals 15 residues. The ends were cut back, 1 base at V and 5 bases at J, with 14 bases in the middle. Looked up from germline, CDR1 is MGHRA and CDR2 is YSYEKL.

The chain is built from TRBV19 and TRBJ1-6; TRBD1 might be the D (5 bases). This CDR3 has 13 residues. Germline CDR1 and CDR2: LNHDA and SQIVND (reference sequence). V was trimmed by 6 bases and J by 6 bases, leaving 9 bases between them. The DNA for the CDR3 is TGTGCCAGTAGGAGGGGTTTTAATTCACCCCTCCACTTT. Translating it yields CASRRGFNSPLHF.